This T cell receptor beta chain was recovered during a study of blood T cell repertoires in COVID-19. As for the study in general: PBMCs, B-cell-depleted T cells, or T cells provided the cDNA or gDNA that made up the material.

This clone was recorded once. The CDR3 is 14 residues long. Germline-derived CDR1 and CDR2 are LGHNA and YSLEER. V shed 5 bases, J shed 8 bases, and the junction held 11 bases outside the gene matches. This table comes from immunoSEQ multiplex PCR, and its TCRdb copy is limited to in-frame clones, with some not included. The sample holds approximately 74,000 clones, under 85% seen once. Sequencing was carried out using peripheral blood. This sequence was found in a man aged 60 to 75 with acute or convalescent COVID-19. This rearrangement joins TRBV4-3 to TRBJ1-2; 7 bases are shared with TRBD1. This CDR3 is CASSLELTGYGYTF. The CDR3 nucleotides are TGCGCCAGCAGCTTGGAATTGACAGGGTACGGCTACACCTTC.